This TCR beta chain was retrieved from a study of early T cells in non-severe SARS-CoV-2 infection. Across the whole study: Bulk RNA isolated from unsorted whole blood underwent sequencing; chains were not paired.

Individual cDNA molecules received unique molecular identifiers during library preparation. TCRdb used MiXCR to reprocess the 5' RACE reads, holding one entry per CDR3 protein. The data show approximately 27,000 distinct CDR3 sequences, around 5.4% seen once. Germline values: CDR1 LNHDA, CDR2 SQIVND (reference sequence). Trimming stripped 8 bases from V and 6 bases from J, with 11 bases between. The CDR3 is 11 amino acids. This clonotype showed up many times. The J gene is TRBJ2-7, the V gene TRBV19; tentative D call: TRBD1 (5 bases). The sample was whole blood. This clonotype originated in an adult who was a healthcare worker with PCR-confirmed SARS-CoV-2 infection or an uninfected control (not recorded which). This chain's CDR3 is CASAGPREQYF. As DNA, the CDR3 is TGTGCCAGTGCAGGGCCCCGCGAGCAGTACTTC.